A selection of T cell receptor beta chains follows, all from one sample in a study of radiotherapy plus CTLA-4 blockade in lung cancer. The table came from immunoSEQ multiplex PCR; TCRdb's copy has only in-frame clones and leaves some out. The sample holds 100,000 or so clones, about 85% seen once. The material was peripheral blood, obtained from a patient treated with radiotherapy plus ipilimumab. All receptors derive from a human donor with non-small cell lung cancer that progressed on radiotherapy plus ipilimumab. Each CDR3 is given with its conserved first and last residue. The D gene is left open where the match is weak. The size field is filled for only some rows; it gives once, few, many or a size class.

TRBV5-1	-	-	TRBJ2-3	CASSLRATASTDTQYF	TGCGCCAGCAGCTTGCGGGCTACAGCTAGCACAGATACGCAGTATTTT
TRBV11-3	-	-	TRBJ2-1	CASSSLTRGQFF	TGTGCCAGCAGCTCCCTAACGCGGGGGCAGTTCTTC
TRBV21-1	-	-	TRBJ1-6	CASSKAPARSPLHF	TGTGCCAGCAGCAAAGCGCCGGCCCGATCACCCCTCCACTTT
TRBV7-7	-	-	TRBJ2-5	CASSYRARGETQYF	TGTGCCAGCAGCTACCGGGCCCGAGGGGAGACCCAGTACTTC
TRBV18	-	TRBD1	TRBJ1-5	CASSPYPPRTGTSNQPQHF	TGTGCCAGCTCACCGTATCCTCCCCGGACAGGAACTAGCAATCAGCCCCAGCATTTT
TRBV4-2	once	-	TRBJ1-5	CASSQDQADSNQPQHF	TGTGCCAGCAGCCAAGATCAGGCGGATAGCAATCAGCCCCAGCATTTT
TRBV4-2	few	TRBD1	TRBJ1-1	CASSQDQLGGNTEAFF	TGTGCCAGCAGCCAAGATCAGTTAGGGGGCAACACTGAAGCTTTCTTT
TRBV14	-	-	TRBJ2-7	CASSQGLGQAYEQYF	TGTGCCAGCAGCCAAGGATTAGGGCAGGCCTACGAGCAGTACTTC
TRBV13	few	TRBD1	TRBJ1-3	CASSWGQGQGNTIYF	TGTGCCAGCAGCTGGGGACAGGGTCAGGGAAACACCATATATTTT
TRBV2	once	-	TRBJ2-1	CASTRWQGGRGEQFF	TGTGCCAGCACCCGGTGGCAGGGGGGTCGAGGTGAGCAGTTCTTC
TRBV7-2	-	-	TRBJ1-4	CASSLIGRGGEKLFF	TGTGCCAGCAGCTTAATCGGCAGGGGTGGGGAAAAACTGTTTTTT
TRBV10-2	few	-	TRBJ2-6	CASRDMSSGANVLTF	TGCGCCAGCAGGGACATGAGTTCTGGGGCCAACGTCCTGACTTTC
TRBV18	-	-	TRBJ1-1	CASSPLQGTEAFF	TGTGCCAGCTCACCGCTGCAGGGGACTGAAGCTTTCTTT
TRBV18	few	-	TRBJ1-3	CASSLVSMPHTIYF	TGTGCCAGCTCATTGGTCTCTATGCCGCACACCATATATTTT
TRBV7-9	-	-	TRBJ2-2	CASSLPEEGWGELFF	TGTGCCAGCAGCTTACCGGAAGAGGGATGGGGGGAGCTGTTTTTT
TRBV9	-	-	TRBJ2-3	CASSVGVGPSDTQYF	TGTGCCAGCAGCGTAGGAGTGGGACCATCAGATACGCAGTATTTT
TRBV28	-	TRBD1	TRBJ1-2	CASSSIGQGSGYTF	TGTGCCAGCAGTTCGATCGGACAGGGTAGCGGCTACACCTTC
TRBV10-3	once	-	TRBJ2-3	CAISQATDTQYF	TGTGCCATCAGTCAGGCGACAGATACGCAGTATTTT
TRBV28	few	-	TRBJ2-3	CASSPGGTDTQYF	TGTGCCAGCAGTCCCGGAGGAACAGATACGCAGTATTTT
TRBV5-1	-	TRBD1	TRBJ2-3	CASSSDRGTDTQYF	TGCGCCAGCAGCTCGGACAGGGGCACAGATACGCAGTATTTT
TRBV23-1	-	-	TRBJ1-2	CASSQGVGAANYGYTF	TGCGCCAGCAGTCAAGGCGTGGGGGCCGCTAACTATGGCTACACCTTC
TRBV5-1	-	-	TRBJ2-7	CASSWDGNYEQYF	TGCGCCAGCAGCTGGGACGGAAACTACGAGCAGTACTTC
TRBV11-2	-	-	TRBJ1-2	CASSKFDKYGYTF	TGTGCCAGCAGCAAATTCGATAAGTATGGCTACACCTTC
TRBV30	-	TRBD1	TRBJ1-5	CAWSRTGTGSNQPQHF	TGTGCCTGGAGTCGGACAGGGACGGGAAGCAATCAGCCCCAGCATTTT
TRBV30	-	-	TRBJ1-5	CAWSRYSNQPQHF	TGTGCCTGGAGTAGGTATAGCAATCAGCCCCAGCATTTT
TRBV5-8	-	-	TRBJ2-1	CASSWTAGIDEQFF	TGTGCCAGCAGTTGGACGGCAGGGATCGATGAGCAGTTCTTC
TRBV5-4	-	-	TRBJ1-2	CASSLGARGRGYTF	TGTGCCAGCAGCTTGGGGGCCAGGGGAAGGGGCTACACCTTC
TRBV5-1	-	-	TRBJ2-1	CASSLDLDGFTEQFF	TGCGCCAGCAGCTTGGATCTTGATGGGTTCACTGAGCAGTTCTTC
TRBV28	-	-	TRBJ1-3	CASGLPQSSGNTIYF	TGTGCCAGCGGTCTCCCACAGAGCTCTGGAAACACCATATATTTT
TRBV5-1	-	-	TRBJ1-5	CASRGDNSNQPQHF	TGCGCCAGCAGGGGGGACAATAGCAATCAGCCCCAGCATTTT
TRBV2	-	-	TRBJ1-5	CASTRDGRNNQPQHF	TGTGCCAGCACTCGGGACGGGCGAAACAATCAGCCCCAGCATTTT
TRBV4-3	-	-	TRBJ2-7	CASSQDYTGHSYEQYF	TGCGCCAGCAGCCAAGATTATACAGGGCACTCCTACGAGCAGTACTTC